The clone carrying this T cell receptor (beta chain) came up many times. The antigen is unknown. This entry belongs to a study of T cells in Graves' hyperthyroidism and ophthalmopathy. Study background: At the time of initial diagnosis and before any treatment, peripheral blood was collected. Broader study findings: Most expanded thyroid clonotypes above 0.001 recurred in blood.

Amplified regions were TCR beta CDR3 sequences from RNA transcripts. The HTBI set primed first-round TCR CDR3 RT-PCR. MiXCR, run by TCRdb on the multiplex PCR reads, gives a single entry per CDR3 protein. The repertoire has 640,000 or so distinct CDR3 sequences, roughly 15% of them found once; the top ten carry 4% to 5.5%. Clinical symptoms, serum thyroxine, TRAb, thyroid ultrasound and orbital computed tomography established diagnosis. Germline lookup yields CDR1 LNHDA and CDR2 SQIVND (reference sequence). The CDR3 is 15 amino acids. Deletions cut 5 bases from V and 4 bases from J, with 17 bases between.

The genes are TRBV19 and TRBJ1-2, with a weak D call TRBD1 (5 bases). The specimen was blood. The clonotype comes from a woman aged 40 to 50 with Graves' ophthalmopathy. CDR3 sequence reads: CASSPRQTRIYGYTF. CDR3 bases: TGTGCCAGTAGTCCTCGACAGACCAGGATCTATGGCTACACCTTC. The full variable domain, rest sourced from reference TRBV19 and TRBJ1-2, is DGGITQSPKYLFRKEGQNVTLSCEQNLNHDAMYWYRQDPGQGLRLIYYSQIVNDFQKGDIAEGYSVSREKKESFPLTVTSAQKNPTAFYLCASSPRQTRIYGYTFGSGTRLTVV.